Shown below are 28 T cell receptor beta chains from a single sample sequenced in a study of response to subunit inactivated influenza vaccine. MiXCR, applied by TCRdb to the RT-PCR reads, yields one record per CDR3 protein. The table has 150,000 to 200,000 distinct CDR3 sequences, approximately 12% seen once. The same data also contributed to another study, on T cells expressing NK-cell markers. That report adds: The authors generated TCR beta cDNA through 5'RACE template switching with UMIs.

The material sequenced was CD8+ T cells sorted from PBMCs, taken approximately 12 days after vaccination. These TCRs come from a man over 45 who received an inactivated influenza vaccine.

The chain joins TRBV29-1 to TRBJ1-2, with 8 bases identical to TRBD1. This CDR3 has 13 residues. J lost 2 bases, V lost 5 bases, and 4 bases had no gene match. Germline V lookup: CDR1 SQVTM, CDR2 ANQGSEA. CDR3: CSVSGGENYGYTF. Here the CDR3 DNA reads TGCAGCGTTTCAGGGGGCGAGAACTATGGCTACACCTTC. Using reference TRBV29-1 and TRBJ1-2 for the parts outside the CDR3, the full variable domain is SAVISQKPSRDICQRGTSLTIQCQVDSQVTMMFWYRQQPGQSLTLIATANQGSEATYESGFVIDKFPISRPNLTFSTLTVSNMSPEDSSIYLCSVSGGENYGYTFGSGTRLTVV.

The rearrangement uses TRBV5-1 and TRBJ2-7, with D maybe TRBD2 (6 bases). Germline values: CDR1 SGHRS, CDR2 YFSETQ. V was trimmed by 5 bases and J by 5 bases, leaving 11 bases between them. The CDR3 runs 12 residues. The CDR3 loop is CASRSGGNEQYF. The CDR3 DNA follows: TGCGCCAGCAGATCCGGAGGGAACGAGCAGTACTTC.

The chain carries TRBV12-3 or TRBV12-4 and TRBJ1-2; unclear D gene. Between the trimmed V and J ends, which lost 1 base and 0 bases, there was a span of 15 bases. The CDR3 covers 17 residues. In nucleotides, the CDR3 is TGTGCCAGCAGTTTAGGCCCTGAAGGGCTAGCTAACTATGGCTACACCTTC. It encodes CASSLGPEGLANYGYTF.

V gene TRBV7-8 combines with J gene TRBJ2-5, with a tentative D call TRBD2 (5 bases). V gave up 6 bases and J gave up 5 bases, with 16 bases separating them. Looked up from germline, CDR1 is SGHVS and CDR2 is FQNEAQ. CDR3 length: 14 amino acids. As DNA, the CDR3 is TGTGCCAGCAGTCCGGGATTAACCGGGGAGACCCAGTACTTC. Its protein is CASSPGLTGETQYF. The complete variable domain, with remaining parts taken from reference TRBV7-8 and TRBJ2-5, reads GAGVSQSPRYKVAKRGQDVALRCDPISGHVSLFWYQQALGQGPEFLTYFQNEAQLDKSGLPSDRFFAERPEGSVSTLKIQRTQQEDSAVYLCASSPGLTGETQYFGPGTRLLVL.

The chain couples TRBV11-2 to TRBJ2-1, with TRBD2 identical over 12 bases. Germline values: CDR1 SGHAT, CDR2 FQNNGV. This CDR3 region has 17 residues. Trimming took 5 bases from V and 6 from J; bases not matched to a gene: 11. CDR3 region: CASSVSLAGGPSNEQFF. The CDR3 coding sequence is TGTGCCAGCAGCGTATCCCTAGCGGGAGGGCCTTCCAATGAGCAGTTCTTC.

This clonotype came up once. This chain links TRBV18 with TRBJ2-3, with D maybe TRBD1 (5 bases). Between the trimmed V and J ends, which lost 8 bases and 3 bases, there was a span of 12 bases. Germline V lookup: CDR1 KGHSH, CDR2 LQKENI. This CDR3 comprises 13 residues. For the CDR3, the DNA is TGTGCCAGCACAACCGACAGAACAGATACGCAGTATTTT. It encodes CASTTDRTDTQYF. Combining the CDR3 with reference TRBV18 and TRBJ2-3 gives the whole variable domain NAGVMQNPRHLVRRRGQEARLRCSPMKGHSHVYWYRQLPEEGLKFMVYLQKENIIDESGMPKERFSAEFPKEGPSILRIQQVVRGDSAAYFCASTTDRTDTQYFGPGTRLTVL.

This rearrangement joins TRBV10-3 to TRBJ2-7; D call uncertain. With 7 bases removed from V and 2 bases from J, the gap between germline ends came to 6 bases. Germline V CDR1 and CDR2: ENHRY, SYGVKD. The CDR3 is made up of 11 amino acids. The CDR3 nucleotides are TGTGCCATCACGGGTACCTACGAGCAGTACTTC. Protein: CAITGTYEQYF.

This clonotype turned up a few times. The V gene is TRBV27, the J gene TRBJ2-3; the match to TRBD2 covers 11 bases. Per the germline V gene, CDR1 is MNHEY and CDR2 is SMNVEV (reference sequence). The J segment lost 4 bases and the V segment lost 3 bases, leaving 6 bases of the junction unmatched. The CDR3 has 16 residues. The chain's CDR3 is CASSFLLAGAADTQYF. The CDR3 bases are TGTGCCAGCAGTTTCTTACTAGCGGGGGCCGCAGATACGCAGTATTTT.

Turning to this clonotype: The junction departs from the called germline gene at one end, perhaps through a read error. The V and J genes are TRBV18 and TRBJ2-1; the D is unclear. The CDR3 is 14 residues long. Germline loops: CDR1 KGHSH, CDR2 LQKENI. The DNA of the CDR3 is TGTGCCAGCGGTAAGGACGCTAATTACAATGATCAGTTCTTC. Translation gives CASGKDANYNDQFF.

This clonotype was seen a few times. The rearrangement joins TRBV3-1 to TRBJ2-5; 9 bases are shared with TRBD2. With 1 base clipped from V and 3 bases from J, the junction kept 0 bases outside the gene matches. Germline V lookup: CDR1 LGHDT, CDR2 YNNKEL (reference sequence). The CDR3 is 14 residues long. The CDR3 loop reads CASSQGGGEETQYF. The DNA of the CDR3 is TGTGCCAGCAGCCAAGGCGGGGGGGAAGAGACCCAGTACTTC.

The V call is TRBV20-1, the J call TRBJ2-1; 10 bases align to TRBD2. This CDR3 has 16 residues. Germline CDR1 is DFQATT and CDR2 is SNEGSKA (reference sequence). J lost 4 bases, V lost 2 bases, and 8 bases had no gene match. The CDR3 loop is CSARPKTSGRYNEQFF. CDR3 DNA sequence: TGCAGTGCTAGACCAAAGACTAGCGGGCGATACAATGAGCAGTTCTTC.

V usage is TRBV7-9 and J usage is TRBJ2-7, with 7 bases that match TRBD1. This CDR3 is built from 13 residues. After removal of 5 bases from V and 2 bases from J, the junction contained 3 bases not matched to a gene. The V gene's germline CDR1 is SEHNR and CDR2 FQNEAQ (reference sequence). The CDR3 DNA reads TGTGCCAGCAGCGGACAGGAGGCCTACGAGCAGTACTTC. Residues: CASSGQEAYEQYF.

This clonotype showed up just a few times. For the CDR3, the DNA is TGTGCCAGCAGCCAGGAGCTAGCGGGAGGGTACAATGAGCAGTTCTTC. Its protein product is CASSQELAGGYNEQFF. The V and J genes are TRBV3-1 and TRBJ2-1; 12 bases are a match to TRBD2. Germline CDR1 is LGHDT and CDR2 is YNNKEL (reference sequence). CDR3 length: 16 residues. V shed 3 bases and J 4 bases; nucleotides not matched to a gene: 4.

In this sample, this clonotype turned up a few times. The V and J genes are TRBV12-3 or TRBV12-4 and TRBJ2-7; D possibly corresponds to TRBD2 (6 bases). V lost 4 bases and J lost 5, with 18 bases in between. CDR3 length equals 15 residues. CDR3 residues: CASSSARRGFDEQYF. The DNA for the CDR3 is TGTGCCAGCAGTTCGGCTAGACGGGGGTTTGACGAGCAGTACTTC.

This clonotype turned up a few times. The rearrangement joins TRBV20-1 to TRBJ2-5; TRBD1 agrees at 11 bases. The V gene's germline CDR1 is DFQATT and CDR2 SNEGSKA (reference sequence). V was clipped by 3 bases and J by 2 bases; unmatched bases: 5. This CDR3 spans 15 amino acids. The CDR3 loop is CSASVWDRGQETQYF. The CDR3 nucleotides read TGCAGTGCTAGTGTCTGGGACAGGGGGCAAGAGACCCAGTACTTC.

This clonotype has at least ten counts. CDR3 amino acids: CASRPGTAYNEQFF. The CDR3 region has the DNA TGTGCCAGCAGACCCGGAACAGCTTACAATGAGCAGTTCTTC. The chain joins TRBV27 to TRBJ2-1; no firm D call. CDR3 length: 14 residues. Germline loops: CDR1 MNHEY, CDR2 SMNVEV (reference sequence). The germline V and J ends were trimmed by 6 bases and 4 bases, with 13 bases remaining between them.

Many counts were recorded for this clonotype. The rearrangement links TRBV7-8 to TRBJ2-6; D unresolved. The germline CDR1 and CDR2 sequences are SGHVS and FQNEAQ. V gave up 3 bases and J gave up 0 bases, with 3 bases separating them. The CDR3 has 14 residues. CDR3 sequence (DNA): TGTGCCAGCAGCTTCTTCTCTGGGGCCAACGTCCTGACTTTC. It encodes CASSFFSGANVLTF.

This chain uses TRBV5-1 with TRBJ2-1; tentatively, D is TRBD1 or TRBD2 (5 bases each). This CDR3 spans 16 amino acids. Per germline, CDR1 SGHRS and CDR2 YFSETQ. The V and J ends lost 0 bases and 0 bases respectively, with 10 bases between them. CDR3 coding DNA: TGCGCCAGCAGCTTGGCAGGGACCAACTCCTACAATGAGCAGTTCTTC. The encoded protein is CASSLAGTNSYNEQFF.

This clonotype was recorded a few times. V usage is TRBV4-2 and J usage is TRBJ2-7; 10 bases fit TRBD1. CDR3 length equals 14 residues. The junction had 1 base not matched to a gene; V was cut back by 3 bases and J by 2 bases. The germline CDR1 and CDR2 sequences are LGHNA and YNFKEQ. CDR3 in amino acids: CASSHGQGAYEQYF. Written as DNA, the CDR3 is TGTGCCAGCAGCCATGGACAGGGGGCCTACGAGCAGTACTTC.

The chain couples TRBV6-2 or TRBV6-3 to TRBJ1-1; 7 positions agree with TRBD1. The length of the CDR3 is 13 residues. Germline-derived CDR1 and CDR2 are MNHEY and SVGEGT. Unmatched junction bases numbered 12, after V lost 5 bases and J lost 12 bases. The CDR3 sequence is CASSRIPGTEPFF. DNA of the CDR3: TGTGCCAGCAGTCGAATACCCGGGACAGAACCTTTCTTT.

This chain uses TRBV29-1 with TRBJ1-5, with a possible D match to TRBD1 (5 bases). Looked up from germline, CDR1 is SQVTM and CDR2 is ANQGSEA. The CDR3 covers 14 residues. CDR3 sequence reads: CSVCPGRGNQPQHF. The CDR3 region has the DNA TGCAGTGTATGCCCGGGGCGCGGCAATCAGCCCCAGCATTTT.

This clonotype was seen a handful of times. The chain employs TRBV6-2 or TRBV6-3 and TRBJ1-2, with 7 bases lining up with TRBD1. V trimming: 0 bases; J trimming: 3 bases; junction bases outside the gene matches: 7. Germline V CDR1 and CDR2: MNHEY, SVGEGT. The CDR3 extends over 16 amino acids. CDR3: CASSYSWTGVDYGYTF. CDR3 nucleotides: TGTGCCAGCAGTTACTCTTGGACAGGAGTGGACTATGGCTACACCTTC.

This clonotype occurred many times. The CDR3 reads CASSWDNEQFF. The CDR3 DNA reads as TGTGCCAGCAGCTGGGACAATGAGCAGTTCTTC. The chain links TRBV7-9 to TRBJ2-1; D gene unclear. The CDR3 spans 11 residues. Germline V CDR1 and CDR2: SEHNR, FQNEAQ (reference sequence). With 4 bases removed from V and 5 bases from J, the gap between germline ends came to 3 bases. The full variable domain, rest sourced from reference TRBV7-9 and TRBJ2-1, is DTGVSQNPRHKITKRGQNVTFRCDPISEHNRLYWYRQTLGQGPEFLTYFQNEAQLEKSRLLSDRFSAERPKGSFSTLEIQRTEQGDSAMYLCASSWDNEQFFGPGTRLTVL.

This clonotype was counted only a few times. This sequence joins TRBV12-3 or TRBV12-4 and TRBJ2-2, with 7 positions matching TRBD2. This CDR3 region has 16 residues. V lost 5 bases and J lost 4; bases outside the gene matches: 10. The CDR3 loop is CASSLRTSFGTGELFF. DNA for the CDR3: TGTGCCAGCAGTCTCCGGACTAGTTTTGGCACCGGGGAGCTGTTTTTT.

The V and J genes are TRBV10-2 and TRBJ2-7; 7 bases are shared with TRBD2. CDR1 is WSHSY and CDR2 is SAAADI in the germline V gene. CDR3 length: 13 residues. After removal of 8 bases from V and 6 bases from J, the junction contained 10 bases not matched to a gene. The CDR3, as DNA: TGCGCCAGCGCTAGCGGAGCCATCGTCGAGCAGTACTTC. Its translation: CASASGAIVEQYF.

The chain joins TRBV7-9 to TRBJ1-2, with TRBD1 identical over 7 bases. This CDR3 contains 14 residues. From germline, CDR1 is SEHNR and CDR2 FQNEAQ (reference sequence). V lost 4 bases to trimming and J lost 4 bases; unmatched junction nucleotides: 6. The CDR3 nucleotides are TGTGCCAGCAGCTCGGGACAGATCACCTATGGCTACACCTTC. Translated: CASSSGQITYGYTF.

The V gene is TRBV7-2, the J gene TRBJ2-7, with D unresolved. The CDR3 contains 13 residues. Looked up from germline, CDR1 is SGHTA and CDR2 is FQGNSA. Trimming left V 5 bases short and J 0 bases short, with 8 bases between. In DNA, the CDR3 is TGTGCCAGCAGCGTACGGTACTCCTACGAGCAGTACTTC. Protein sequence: CASSVRYSYEQYF.

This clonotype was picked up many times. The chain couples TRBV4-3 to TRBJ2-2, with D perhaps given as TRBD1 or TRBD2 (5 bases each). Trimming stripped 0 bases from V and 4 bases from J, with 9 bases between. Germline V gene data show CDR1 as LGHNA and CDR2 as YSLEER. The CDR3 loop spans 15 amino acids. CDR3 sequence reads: CASSQDGGSTGELFF. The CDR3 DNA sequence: TGCGCCAGCAGCCAAGATGGGGGTTCCACCGGGGAGCTGTTTTTT.